This T cell receptor (beta chain) came from a study of T-cell reconstitution after alpha-beta-depleted transplantation in children. There are many counts of this clonotype. CDR3 size: 13 residues. Deletions cut 1 base from V and 7 bases from J, with 14 bases between. Germline V gene data show CDR1 as SQVTM and CDR2 as ANQGSEA. Using unique molecular identifiers, the investigators prepared the TCRbeta library. TCRdb used MiXCR to reprocess the PCR reads, holding one entry per CDR3 protein. The table has 490,000 or so distinct CDR3 sequences, roughly an eighth seen once. This sequence joins TRBV29-1 and TRBJ2-7; a possible D gene is TRBD1 (6 bases). Specimen: PBMCs from the stem cell graft donor, collected from the stem cell graft. The TCR comes from a human donor who donated a stem cell graft to a child with combined immunodeficiency. CDR3 sequence (DNA): TGCAGCGTTGAAGGCTGGGCTCAGGGGGAGCAGTACTTC. Translation gives CSVEGWAQGEQYF.